Presented here are 9 T cell receptor beta chains from one specimen sequenced in a study of blood T cell repertoires in COVID-19. Produced via immunoSEQ multiplex PCR; TCRdb's table is partial and in-frame only. Among approximately 500,000 clones listed, roughly 87% were seen once. The sample comprised peripheral blood. The receptors shown here come from a man aged 18-30 years with COVID-19, enrolled during active disease.

V is TRBV6-5 and J is TRBJ2-3; TRBD2 might be the D (6 bases). The CDR3 has 13 amino acids. Trimming removed 7 bases from V and 4 bases from J, with 12 bases in between. Germline V gene sequence: CDR1 MNHEY, CDR2 SVGAGI. CDR3 DNA: TGTGCCAGCATACGGCCGGGGGCAGATACGCAGTATTTT. This codes for CASIRPGADTQYF.

This chain uses TRBV10-3 with TRBJ2-3; no clear D gene. Germline CDR1 and CDR2: ENHRY and SYGVKD. The germline V and J ends were trimmed by 11 bases and 0 bases, with 6 bases remaining between them. The CDR3 loop spans 11 amino acids. CDR3 amino acids: CAVGSTDTQYF. As DNA, the CDR3 is TGTGCCGTCGGGAGCACAGATACGCAGTATTTT.

The CDR3 protein is CASSLGGADTQYF. The CDR3 bases are TGCGCCAGCAGCTTGGGAGGTGCAGATACGCAGTATTTT. The genes are TRBV5-1 and TRBJ2-3, with D uncertain. Germline V gene data show CDR1 as SGHRS and CDR2 as YFSETQ. The CDR3 runs to 13 residues. The V end lost 0 bases, the J end lost 4 bases, and 6 bases lay between the germline ends.

Comments on this clone: This sample includes further DNA sequences coding for the same CDR3. V is TRBV7-9 and J is TRBJ2-3; unclear D gene. Germline V gene lookup returns CDR1 SEHNR and CDR2 FQNEAQ (reference sequence). There are 12 residues in the CDR3. With 2 bases removed from V and 6 bases from J, the gap between germline ends came to 6 bases. Written as DNA, the CDR3 is TGTGCCAGCAGCTTATTAAGCGATACGCAGTATTTT. It codes for CASSLLSDTQYF. Based on the CDR3 plus reference TRBV7-9 and TRBJ2-3, the full variable domain is DTGVSQNPRHKITKRGQNVTFRCDPISEHNRLYWYRQTLGQGPEFLTYFQNEAQLEKSRLLSDRFSAERPKGSFSTLEIQRTEQGDSAMYLCASSLLSDTQYFGPGTRLTVL.

The chain joins TRBV5-4 to TRBJ2-5, with 10 bases identical to TRBD2. Germline trimming cut 0 bases from V and 4 bases from J; bases unmatched to any gene: 9. Germline V gene data show CDR1 as SGHNT and CDR2 as YYREEE (reference sequence). The CDR3 loop spans 17 amino acids. The chain's CDR3 is CASSLGLAGVGGETQYF. CDR3 DNA: TGTGCCAGCAGCTTGGGGCTAGCGGGGGTCGGAGGAGAGACCCAGTACTTC.

The V gene is TRBV6-5, the J gene TRBJ2-3; TRBD1 matches at 8 bases. Germline CDR1 reads MNHEY; CDR2 reads SVGAGI. This CDR3 is 15 amino acids long. V shed 5 bases and J 3 bases; nucleotides not matched to a gene: 7. CDR3 loop: CASSRGQGVTDTQYF. CDR3 sequence (DNA): TGTGCCAGCAGTCGTGGACAGGGCGTAACAGATACGCAGTATTTT.

This chain links TRBV5-8 with TRBJ1-5; D gene uncertain. Looked up from germline, CDR1 is SGHTS and CDR2 is YDEGEE. The CDR3 contains 16 residues. Trimming took off 4 bases at V and 0 bases at J, with 14 bases between the two ends. The CDR3 loop is CASSPDTRNSNQPQHF. The DNA for the CDR3 is TGTGCCAGCAGCCCCGACACACGCAATAGCAATCAGCCCCAGCATTTT.

The rearrangement joins TRBV11-2 to TRBJ1-5, with TRBD1 matching over 10 bases. CDR3 length: 17 residues. With 0 bases clipped from V and 5 bases from J, the junction kept 7 bases outside the gene matches. Germline values: CDR1 SGHAT, CDR2 FQNNGV. The DNA of the CDR3 is TGTGCCAGCAGCTTAGAGATTCGACAGGGGGCCCATCAGCCCCAGCATTTT. This gives the protein CASSLEIRQGAHQPQHF.

The gene calls are TRBV10-3 and TRBJ1-4, with D hard to call. This CDR3 contains 13 residues. Germline CDR1 reads ENHRY; CDR2 reads SYGVKD. The V end was cut by 10 bases, the J end by 5 bases, with 14 bases between. In nucleotides, the CDR3 is TGTGCCACCAGATTTGCCCAGAATGAAAAACTGTTTTTT. Its protein is CATRFAQNEKLFF.